These 30 T cell receptor beta chains were all obtained from the same sample, sequenced in a study of blood T cell repertoires in COVID-19. Some clones are missing from TCRdb's copy, which holds only in-frame ones; the method was immunoSEQ multiplex PCR. The sample carries tens of thousands of clones, approximately 87% recorded once. Sequenced: peripheral blood. The receptor set was obtained from a woman aged 55-69 years with acute or convalescent COVID-19.

Sample share makes this clone medium-sized. The genes are TRBV7-9 and TRBJ2-3; D possibly corresponds to TRBD2 (6 bases). The CDR3 consists of 16 residues. Looked up from germline, CDR1 is SEHNR and CDR2 is FQNEAQ (reference sequence). V was clipped by 5 bases and J by 0 bases, with 15 bases between them. DNA for the CDR3: TGTGCCAGCAGCGGCCTGGGACTTTTCAGCACAGATACGCAGTATTTT. Residues: CASSGLGLFSTDTQYF.

The chain is built from TRBV9 and TRBJ1-6; 8 bases are shared with TRBD1. Germline V gives CDR1 SGDLS, CDR2 YYNGEE. V shed 6 bases, J shed 6 bases, and the junction held 5 bases outside the gene matches. This CDR3 is built from 14 residues. The CDR3 is CASNSGGLNSPLHF. DNA for the CDR3: TGTGCCAGCAACTCAGGGGGCCTTAATTCACCCCTCCACTTT.

This chain uses TRBV2 with TRBJ1-6, with D possibly TRBD1 on 6 matching bases. CDR3 length: 14 amino acids. V dropped 0 bases and J dropped 13 bases, with 13 bases sitting between them. Germline values: CDR1 SNHLY, CDR2 FYNNEI. CDR3 loop: CASSEASTGPPLHF. The CDR3 nucleotides are TGTGCCAGCAGTGAAGCGTCAACAGGGCCGCCCCTCCACTTT.

The rearrangement uses TRBV7-2 and TRBJ1-1; 7 bases align to TRBD1. After removal of 5 bases from V and 3 bases from J, the junction contained 9 bases not matched to a gene. CDR3 length: 15 residues. Germline V CDR1 and CDR2: SGHTA, FQGNSA. For the CDR3, the DNA is TGTGCCAGCAGCCCTCAGGAGGACAGGTACACTGAAGCTTTCTTT. It is translated as CASSPQEDRYTEAFF.

The rearrangement joins TRBV6-5 to TRBJ1-6; D is perhaps TRBD1 (6 bases). V was pared by 6 bases and J by 6 bases, with 12 bases between. Per germline, CDR1 MNHEY and CDR2 SVGAGI. The CDR3 extends over 14 amino acids. For the CDR3, the DNA is TGTGCCAGCAGGACTCTGGGGGCTAATTCACCCCTCCACTTT. Translated: CASRTLGANSPLHF.

The V gene is TRBV3-1 (or the pseudogene TRBV3-2), the J gene TRBJ1-1; D remains unclear. CDR3 size: 13 residues. The germline gives CDR1 LGHDT, CDR2 YNNKEL (reference sequence). V gave up 1 base and J gave up 4 bases, with 7 bases separating them. Written as DNA, the CDR3 is TGTGCCAGCAGCCAAGTTGGAGGCACTGAAGCTTTCTTT. It encodes CASSQVGGTEAFF.

The chain couples TRBV19 to TRBJ1-2; 7 nucleotides line up with TRBD1. This CDR3 is 12 amino acids long. Trimming took 11 bases from V and 7 from J; bases not matched to a gene: 10. The germline CDR1 and CDR2 sequences are LNHDA and SQIVND (reference sequence). CDR3 residues: CAGTDRLGGYTF. The CDR3 nucleotides are TGTGCCGGAACGGACAGGCTGGGTGGCTACACCTTC.

The chain carries TRBV2 and TRBJ2-7; possible D gene TRBD1, 6 bases. The CDR3 runs to 13 residues. The V and J ends lost 6 bases and 6 bases respectively, with 15 bases between them. The germline V gene has CDR1 SNHLY and CDR2 FYNNEI. The CDR3 DNA reads TGTGCCAGCAGCAGGGGCAGCGCTAGCGAGCAGTACGTC. Translation gives CASSRGSASEQYV.

J is TRBJ1-1 and V is TRBV11-2; 7 bases agree with TRBD1. The CDR3 is 14 residues long. The ends lost 5 bases at V and 7 bases at J; junction bases unmatched: 10. Germline V gene lookup returns CDR1 SGHAT and CDR2 FQNNGV. The chain's CDR3 is CASSTRQGAVEAFF. The CDR3 DNA sequence: TGTGCCAGCAGCACACGACAGGGCGCGGTTGAAGCTTTCTTT.

The chain uses TRBV4-1 and TRBJ2-3; no clear D. CDR3 length: 14 residues. Germline CDR1 and CDR2: MGHRA and YSYEKL. The V end lost 1 base, the J end lost 0 bases, and 5 bases lay between the germline ends. For the CDR3, the DNA is TGCGCCAGCAGCCAAGCTACTAGCACAGATACGCAGTATTTT. This encodes CASSQATSTDTQYF.

This clone was seen just once. CDR3 loop: CSVTGLAGSGRETQYF. The CDR3 DNA reads TGCAGCGTTACCGGACTAGCGGGAAGTGGGCGAGAGACCCAGTACTTC. This chain joins TRBV29-1 and TRBJ2-5, with 12 bases matching TRBD2. V shed 5 bases and J 4 bases; nucleotides not matched to a gene: 11. Per germline, CDR1 SQVTM and CDR2 ANQGSEA. The CDR3 loop spans 16 amino acids. Supplemented by reference TRBV29-1 and TRBJ2-5, the full variable domain reads SAVISQKPSRDICQRGTSLTIQCQVDSQVTMMFWYRQQPGQSLTLIATANQGSEATYESGFVIDKFPISRPNLTFSTLTVSNMSPEDSSIYLCSVTGLAGSGRETQYFGPGTRLLVL.

This clone was counted between two and nine times. The genes are TRBV18 and TRBJ1-1; possible D gene TRBD1, 6 bases. This CDR3 contains 16 residues. Trimming stripped 1 base from V and 1 base from J, with 13 bases between. From germline, CDR1 is KGHSH and CDR2 LQKENI. The CDR3 is CASSPLLTGTNTEAFF. The CDR3 region has the DNA TGTGCCAGCTCACCACTCCTGACAGGTACGAACACTGAAGCTTTCTTT. Full variable domain (missing parts from reference TRBV18 and TRBJ1-1): NAGVMQNPRHLVRRRGQEARLRCSPMKGHSHVYWYRQLPEEGLKFMVYLQKENIIDESGMPKERFSAEFPKEGPSILRIQQVVRGDSAAYFCASSPLLTGTNTEAFFGQGTRLTVV.

The chain has TRBV18 and TRBJ1-3; D gene uncertain. The V gene lost 3 bases and the J gene lost 0 bases, with 9 bases spanning the gap. Germline-derived CDR1 and CDR2 are KGHSH and LQKENI. This CDR3 is 15 amino acids long. CDR3: CASSPTGSSGNTIYF. CDR3 in DNA: TGTGCCAGCTCACCGACGGGGAGCTCTGGAAACACCATATATTTT.

The chain joins TRBV28 to TRBJ1-1; unclear D gene. V was pared by 5 bases and J by 2 bases, with 9 bases between. Germline lookup yields CDR1 MDHEN and CDR2 SYDVKM. The length of the CDR3 is 13 residues. In DNA form, the CDR3 reads TGTGCCAGCAGTACCTATCACAACACTGAAGCTTTCTTT. This sequence encodes CASSTYHNTEAFF.

The CDR3, as DNA: TGTGCCAGCAGCGTAGGAGGAGGAGGTGAAAAACTGTTTTTT. Its protein product is CASSVGGGGEKLFF. The V gene is TRBV9, the J gene TRBJ1-4; D unclear. This CDR3 has 14 residues. V was clipped by 0 bases and J by 7 bases, with 10 bases between them. The germline V gene has CDR1 SGDLS and CDR2 YYNGEE.

The CDR3 region is CASSLQAGGDNEQFF. Here the CDR3 DNA reads TGTGCCAGCAGCCTACAAGCGGGAGGGGACAATGAGCAGTTCTTC. The chain carries TRBV7-3 and TRBJ2-1, with 10 bases aligning to TRBD2. CDR1 is SGHTA and CDR2 is FQGTGA in the germline V gene. Trimming cost V 5 bases and J 5 bases; bases outside gene matches: 6. The CDR3 covers 15 residues.

The CDR3 here is CASSVGGDYSGNTIYF. CDR3 nucleotides: TGTGCCAGCAGCGTAGGGGGTGACTACTCTGGAAACACCATATATTTT. The genes are TRBV9 and TRBJ1-3, with unresolved D. The V gene's germline CDR1 is SGDLS and CDR2 YYNGEE. The CDR3 sequence is 16 residues long. Between the trimmed V and J ends, which lost 0 bases and 0 bases, there was a span of 10 bases.

The CDR3 protein is CASSLPGGELFF. The DNA for the CDR3 is TGTGCCAGCAGCCTGCCCGGCGGGGAGCTGTTTTTT. The J gene is TRBJ2-2, the V gene TRBV3-1 (or the pseudogene TRBV3-2), with D uncertain. The length of the CDR3 is 12 residues. CDR1 and CDR2 (germline): LGHDT, YNNKEL (reference sequence). Trimming stripped 4 bases from V and 7 bases from J, with 7 bases between.

This clone showed up just a few times. The sample carries other DNA sequences with the same CDR3. J is TRBJ1-6 and V is TRBV5-1; D gene uncertain. This CDR3 has 13 residues. Germline V gene sequence: CDR1 SGHRS, CDR2 YFSETQ. V lost 4 bases and J 5 bases, leaving 7 bases between the germline ends. CDR3 nucleotides: TGCGCCAGCAGCGGCCAAGATAATTCACCCCTCCACTTT. Its protein is CASSGQDNSPLHF.

The chain carries TRBV2 and TRBJ1-4; 9 positions match TRBD1. This CDR3 has 14 amino acids. Germline CDR1 SNHLY, CDR2 FYNNEI. J gave up 5 bases and V 5 bases, and 3 bases lay outside the gene matches. The CDR3 bases are TGTGCCAGCAGTTCCGGGACAGGGAATGAAAAACTGTTTTTT. As protein: CASSSGTGNEKLFF.

The chain is built from TRBV2 and TRBJ1-5, with 7 bases aligning to TRBD1. Germline assignment: CDR1 SNHLY and CDR2 FYNNEI. The CDR3 has 16 amino acids. Trimming took 6 bases from V and 1 from J; bases not matched to a gene: 9. The CDR3, as DNA: TGTGCCAGCAGGGAACAGGGGTTCGCCAGCAATCAGCCCCAGCATTTT. Its protein product is CASREQGFASNQPQHF.

The CDR3 reads CAISESRGPDGYTF. The CDR3 region has the DNA TGTGCCATCAGTGAGTCGAGAGGGCCGGACGGCTACACCTTC. The chain combines TRBV10-3 with TRBJ1-2; D unclear. The length of the CDR3 is 14 residues. Trimming cost V 0 bases and J 8 bases, with 13 bases left between them. Germline CDR1 and CDR2: ENHRY and SYGVKD.

J is TRBJ2-5 and V is TRBV7-9; D uncertain. The CDR3 consists of 13 residues. V dropped 5 bases and J dropped 4 bases, with 11 bases sitting between them. CDR1 is SEHNR and CDR2 is FQNEAQ in the germline V gene (reference sequence). The CDR3 DNA sequence: TGTGCCAGCAGCCCCTTTGGGCGAGAGACCCAGTACTTC. Its translation: CASSPFGRETQYF.

The CDR3 region is CASSLGGYEQFF. CDR3 DNA: TGTGCCAGCAGCCTGGGGGGTTACGAGCAGTTCTTC. This chain links TRBV7-8 with TRBJ2-1, with D possibly being TRBD2 (6 bases). Germline values: CDR1 SGHVS, CDR2 FQNEAQ. This CDR3 spans 12 amino acids. V lost 5 bases, J lost 10 bases, and 12 bases lay in between.

This clone has just one count. The chain is built from TRBV27 and TRBJ1-1; D is ambiguous. The germline CDR1 and CDR2 sequences are MNHEY and SMNVEV (reference sequence). The V end lost 2 bases, the J end lost 1 base, and 5 bases lay between the germline ends. The CDR3 runs to 13 residues. Here the CDR3 reads CASSLNKNTEAFF. CDR3 nucleotide sequence: TGTGCCAGCAGTTTAAATAAGAACACTGAAGCTTTCTTT.

The chain combines TRBV18 with TRBJ2-2; D uncertain. V gave up 0 bases and J gave up 3 bases, with 2 bases separating them. Germline lookup yields CDR1 KGHSH and CDR2 LQKENI. CDR3 length: 13 residues. As DNA, the CDR3 is TGTGCCAGCTCACCACCCGACACCGGGGAGCTGTTTTTT. Translated: CASSPPDTGELFF.

V and J are TRBV10-3 and TRBJ2-4, with 13 bases matching TRBD2. Germline V gene sequence: CDR1 ENHRY, CDR2 SYGVKD. V was clipped by 2 bases and J by 0 bases; unmatched bases: 4. The CDR3 sequence is 18 residues long. CDR3 sequence: CAISEGGLAGIAKNIQYF. The CDR3 region has the DNA TGTGCCATCAGTGAGGGGGGACTAGCGGGAATAGCCAAAAACATTCAGTACTTC.

J is TRBJ1-6 and V is TRBV2, with 7 bases matching TRBD1. With V trimmed by 3 bases and J by 14 bases, 10 bases remained unmatched. Germline CDR1 reads SNHLY; CDR2 reads FYNNEI. This CDR3 spans 14 amino acids. The CDR3 DNA reads as TGTGCCAGCAGTGAGAGCAGGGGGTCCACGTCCCTCCACTTT. Its protein is CASSESRGSTSLHF.

The rearrangement uses TRBV6-5 and TRBJ2-1; 9 positions match TRBD2. V was pared by 6 bases and J by 5 bases, with 8 bases of the junction left unmatched. Germline assignment: CDR1 MNHEY and CDR2 SVGAGI. The CDR3 is made up of 15 amino acids. The CDR3 region is CASRPGLAVDNEQFF. CDR3 nucleotide sequence: TGTGCCAGCAGACCGGGACTAGCAGTTGACAATGAGCAGTTCTTC.

V is TRBV5-5 and J is TRBJ1-1; D might be TRBD1 (5 bases). This CDR3 contains 14 residues. CDR1 and CDR2 (germline): SGHKS, YYEKEE (reference sequence). V was trimmed by 3 bases and J by 2 bases, leaving 11 bases between them. The CDR3 reads CASSWGELNTEAFF. In DNA, the CDR3 is TGTGCCAGCAGCTGGGGGGAGCTTAACACTGAAGCTTTCTTT.